This T cell receptor beta chain was recorded in a study of T cell responses to AZD1222 COVID-19 vaccine. The CDR3 covers 18 residues. Germline V gene data show CDR1 as LNHNV and CDR2 as YYDKDF (reference sequence). The trim removed 1 base at V and 2 bases at J, leaving 10 bases unmatched. The data were produced by immunoSEQ multiplex PCR, yet TCRdb's version contains in-frame clones alone and is incomplete. The repertoire holds some 130,000 clones, with around 90% as singletons. The sample consisted of peripheral blood, taken on day 0 of AZD1222 vaccination. The source is an adult in good health. The V and J genes are TRBV15 and TRBJ1-5; 8 bases fit TRBD1. The CDR3: CATSRAGQGGEGNQPQHF. The DNA for the CDR3 is TGTGCCACCAGCAGAGCAGGACAGGGTGGGGAGGGCAATCAGCCCCAGCATTTT.